This record concerns one T cell receptor (beta chain) sequence. The data stem from a study of blood T cell repertoires in COVID-19. Study information: PBMCs, B-cell-depleted T cells, or T cells were the source of the cDNA or gDNA that made up the material.

The V gene's germline CDR1 is KGHSH and CDR2 LQKENI. This CDR3 contains 14 residues. With 3 bases removed from V and 5 bases from J, the gap between germline ends came to 11 bases. Per the study methods: Amplified reference gene primers provided the basis for estimating nucleated cell counts. Produced via immunoSEQ multiplex PCR; TCRdb's table is partial and in-frame only. Clonal size and the V and J genes are those of that table, whereas D and trimming came from the DNA. The table shows fewer than 120,000 clones, with roughly 82% occurring only once. This receptor was identified in a woman aged 55-75 years with acute or convalescent COVID-19. Sequencing was performed on peripheral blood. V is TRBV18 and J is TRBJ1-5, with D uncertain. In DNA form, the CDR3 reads TGTGCCAGCTCACCCCTTGGTGCGGATCAGCCCCAGCATTTT. Its protein is CASSPLGADQPQHF.